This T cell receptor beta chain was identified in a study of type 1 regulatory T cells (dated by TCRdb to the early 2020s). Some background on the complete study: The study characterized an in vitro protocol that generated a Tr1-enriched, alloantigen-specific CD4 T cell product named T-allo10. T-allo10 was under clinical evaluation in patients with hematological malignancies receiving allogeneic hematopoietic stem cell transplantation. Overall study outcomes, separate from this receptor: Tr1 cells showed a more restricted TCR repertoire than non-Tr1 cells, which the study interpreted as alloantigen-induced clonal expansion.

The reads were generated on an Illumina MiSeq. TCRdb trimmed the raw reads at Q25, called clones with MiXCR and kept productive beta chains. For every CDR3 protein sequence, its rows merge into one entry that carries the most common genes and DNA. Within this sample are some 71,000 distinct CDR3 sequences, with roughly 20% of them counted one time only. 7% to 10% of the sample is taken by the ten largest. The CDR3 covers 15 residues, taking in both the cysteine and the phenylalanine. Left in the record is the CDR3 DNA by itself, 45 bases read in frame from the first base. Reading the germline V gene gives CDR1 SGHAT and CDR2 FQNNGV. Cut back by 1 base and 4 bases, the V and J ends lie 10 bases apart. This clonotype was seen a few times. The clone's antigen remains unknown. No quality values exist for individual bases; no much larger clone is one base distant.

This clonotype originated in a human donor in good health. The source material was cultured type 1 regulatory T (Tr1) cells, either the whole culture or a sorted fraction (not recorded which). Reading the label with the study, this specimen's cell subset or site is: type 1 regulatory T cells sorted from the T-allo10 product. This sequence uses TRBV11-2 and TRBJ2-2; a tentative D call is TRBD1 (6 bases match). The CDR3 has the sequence CASSLVGGPTGELFF. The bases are TGTGCCAGCAGCTTAGTAGGGGGACCCACCGGGGAGCTGTTTTTT.